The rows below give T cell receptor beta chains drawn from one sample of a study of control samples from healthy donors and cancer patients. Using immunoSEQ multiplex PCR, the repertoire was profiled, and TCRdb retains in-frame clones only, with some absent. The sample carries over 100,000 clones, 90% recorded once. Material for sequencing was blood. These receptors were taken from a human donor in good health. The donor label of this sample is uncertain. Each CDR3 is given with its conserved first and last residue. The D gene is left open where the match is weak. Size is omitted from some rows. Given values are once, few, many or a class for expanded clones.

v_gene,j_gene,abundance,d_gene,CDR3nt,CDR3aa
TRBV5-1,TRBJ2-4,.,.,TGCGCCAGCAGCTTGTTCTCGTGGGGCGCCGGAAACATTCAGTACTTC,CASSLFSWGAGNIQYF
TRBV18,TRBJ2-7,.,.,TGTGCCAGCTCACCACCTCCGCCCTACGAGCAGTACTTC,CASSPPPPYEQYF
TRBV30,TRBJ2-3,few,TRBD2,TGTGCCTGGACTAGCGGGGGAACAGATACGCAGTATTTT,CAWTSGGTDTQYF
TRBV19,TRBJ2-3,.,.,TGTGCCAGTAGTCCCTCGATAAGCACAGATACGCAGTATTTT,CASSPSISTDTQYF
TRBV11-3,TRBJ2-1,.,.,TGTGCCAGCAGCTTACACACAAGGGCGGATGAGCAGTTCTTC,CASSLHTRADEQFF
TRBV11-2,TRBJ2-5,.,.,TGTGCCAGCACCCGCGGGGATCAAGAGACCCAGTACTTC,CASTRGDQETQYF
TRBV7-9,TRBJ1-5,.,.,TGTGCCAGCAGCTTAGAGAGGGATCAGCCCCAGCATTTT,CASSLERDQPQHF
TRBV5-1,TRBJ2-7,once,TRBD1,TGCGCCAGCAGCCCCCCCCGAGACAGGGGACAAGGCGAGCAGTACTTC,CASSPPRDRGQGEQYF
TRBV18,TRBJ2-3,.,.,TGTGCCAGCTCACCAATTAAAAATACGCAGTATTTT,CASSPIKNTQYF
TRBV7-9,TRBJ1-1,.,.,TGTGCCAGCAGCTTCTCGACAAATAACACTGAAGCTTTCTTT,CASSFSTNNTEAFF
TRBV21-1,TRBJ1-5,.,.,TGTGCCAGCAGCACTCGGGGGAACAAAAGTCAATTTTCTGAAGGGCCGAGCAATCAGCCCCAGCATTTT,CASSTRGNKSQFSEGPSNQPQHF
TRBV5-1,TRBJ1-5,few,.,TGCGCCAGCAGCTTGGACCCAAGAAGACAGCCCCAGCATTTT,CASSLDPRRQPQHF
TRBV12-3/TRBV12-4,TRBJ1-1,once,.,TGTGCCAGCAGTTTCGGCCAGACTGAAGCTTTCTTT,CASSFGQTEAFF
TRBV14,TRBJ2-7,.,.,TGTGCCAGCAGTAGGGGGTACGACTACGAGCAGTACTTC,CASSRGYDYEQYF
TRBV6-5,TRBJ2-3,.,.,TGTGCCAGCAGCCCGGGACTTTCCACAGATACGCAGTATTTT,CASSPGLSTDTQYF
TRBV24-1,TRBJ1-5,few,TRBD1,TGTGCCACCAGACAGGGGGCGCATCAGCCCCAGCATTTT,CATRQGAHQPQHF
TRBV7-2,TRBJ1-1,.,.,TGTGCCAGCAGTCCAGTCCCCCACACCCCAGCTTTCTTT,CASSPVPHTPAFF
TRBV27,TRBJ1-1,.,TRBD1,TGTGCCAGCAGAAAGACAGGGTCGAACACTGAAGCTTTCTTT,CASRKTGSNTEAFF
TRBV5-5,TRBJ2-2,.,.,TGTGCCAGCAGCTTGGCCAGCGGTTTCACCGGGGAGCTGTTTTTT,CASSLASGFTGELFF
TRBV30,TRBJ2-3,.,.,TGTGCCTGGAGAGTAGCGAGCACAGATACGCAGTATTTT,CAWRVASTDTQYF
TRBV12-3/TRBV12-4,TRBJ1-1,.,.,TGTGCCAGCACCTTACAGGGGAACACTGAAGCTTTCTTT,CASTLQGNTEAFF
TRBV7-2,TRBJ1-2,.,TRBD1,TGTGCCAGCAGCGCCGGGACAGGGATTGGCTACACCTTC,CASSAGTGIGYTF
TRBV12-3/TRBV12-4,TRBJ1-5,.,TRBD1,TGTGCAAGCAGGGGGTATAGCAATCAGCCCCAGCATTTT,CASRGYSNQPQHF
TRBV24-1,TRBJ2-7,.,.,TGTGCCACCAGTGACACCGGGAGCTACGAGCAGTACTTC,CATSDTGSYEQYF
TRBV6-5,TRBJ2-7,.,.,TGTGCCAGCAGTTACTCGATCCAGGGAACCCCCTACGAGCAGTACTTC,CASSYSIQGTPYEQYF
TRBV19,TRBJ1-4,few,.,TGTGCCAGTAGCGAACTTGTCTCGGGTGAAAAACTGTTTTTT,CASSELVSGEKLFF
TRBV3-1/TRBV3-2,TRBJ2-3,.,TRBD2,TGTGCCAGCACCGGACTAGCGGAGGGCACAGATACGCAGTATTTT,CASTGLAEGTDTQYF
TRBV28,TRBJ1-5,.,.,TGTGCCAGCAGTGGGGCGGGGCCCAGTTATAGCAATCAGCCCCAGCATTTT,CASSGAGPSYSNQPQHF